The rows below give T cell receptor beta chains drawn from one sample of a study of radiotherapy plus CTLA-4 blockade in lung cancer. Libraries were prepared by immunoSEQ multiplex PCR; TCRdb keeps only in-frame clonotypes and omits some of them. There are about 49,000 clones in the sample; more than 70% occur only once, and approximately 8% lies in the top ten. The sample consisted of peripheral blood, taken from a patient treated with radiotherapy plus ipilimumab. These receptors originate from a human donor with non-small cell lung cancer whose response to radiotherapy plus ipilimumab could not be evaluated. Both conserved end residues are part of each CDR3. Fields, in order: D gene, CDR3 length, clone size, J gene, V gene, CDR3 DNA, CDR3 protein. The D gene is left open where the match is weak. The size field is filled for only some rows; it gives once, few, many or a size class.

D gene: TRBD1; CDR3 length: 15; clone size: few; J gene: TRBJ1-2; V gene: TRBV30; CDR3 DNA: TGTGCCTGGAGTCCACAGACAGGGACTTACTATGGCTACACCTTC; CDR3 protein: CAWSPQTGTYYGYTF
D gene: TRBD2; CDR3 length: 16; clone size: -; J gene: TRBJ2-1; V gene: TRBV7-9; CDR3 DNA: TGTGCCAGCAGCTTACCCGGGACTAGCGGGATCAATGAGCAGTTCTTC; CDR3 protein: CASSLPGTSGINEQFF
D gene: -; CDR3 length: 14; clone size: once; J gene: TRBJ2-1; V gene: TRBV6-1; CDR3 DNA: TGTGCCAGCAGTGAAATAGAGGGATACAATGAGCAGTTCTTC; CDR3 protein: CASSEIEGYNEQFF
D gene: TRBD1; CDR3 length: 17; clone size: -; J gene: TRBJ1-4; V gene: TRBV10-3; CDR3 DNA: TGTGCCATCAGTGAGTCCTGGGACAGGAAGACGAATGAAAAACTGTTTTTT; CDR3 protein: CAISESWDRKTNEKLFF
D gene: -; CDR3 length: 14; clone size: -; J gene: TRBJ1-2; V gene: TRBV28; CDR3 DNA: TGTGCCAGCAGTTTATTAGGGGAAGGCTATGGCTACACCTTC; CDR3 protein: CASSLLGEGYGYTF
D gene: TRBD1; CDR3 length: 16; clone size: -; J gene: TRBJ1-1; V gene: TRBV11-2; CDR3 DNA: TGTGCCAGCAGCTTAGGAGGGGGCGGGATGAACACTGAAGCTTTCTTT; CDR3 protein: CASSLGGGGMNTEAFF
D gene: TRBD1; CDR3 length: 13; clone size: -; J gene: TRBJ1-1; V gene: TRBV11-3; CDR3 DNA: TGTGCCAGCAGCTTCGACAGGGACACTGAAGCTTTCTTT; CDR3 protein: CASSFDRDTEAFF
D gene: TRBD2; CDR3 length: 19; clone size: -; J gene: TRBJ2-2; V gene: TRBV18; CDR3 DNA: TGTGCCAGCTCATCGCGACTAGCGGGGGCGAGGGCGAACACCGGGGAGCTGTTTTTT; CDR3 protein: CASSSRLAGARANTGELFF
D gene: -; CDR3 length: 16; clone size: once; J gene: TRBJ2-3; V gene: TRBV4-1; CDR3 DNA: TGCGCCAGCAGCCAAGGAGGATGGACAGACACAGATACGCAGTATTTT; CDR3 protein: CASSQGGWTDTDTQYF
D gene: TRBD1; CDR3 length: 14; clone size: -; J gene: TRBJ2-5; V gene: TRBV11-2; CDR3 DNA: TGTGCCAGCAGCCGGGGACAGGCCCAAGAGACCCAGTACTTC; CDR3 protein: CASSRGQAQETQYF
D gene: -; CDR3 length: 16; clone size: -; J gene: TRBJ2-7; V gene: TRBV18; CDR3 DNA: TGTGCCAGCTCACCAAATTCTGGACAGAACTCCTACGAGCAGTACTTC; CDR3 protein: CASSPNSGQNSYEQYF
D gene: TRBD1; CDR3 length: 16; clone size: -; J gene: TRBJ2-3; V gene: TRBV19; CDR3 DNA: TGTGCCAGTAGTACCACGGACAGGGTAAAGACAGATACGCAGTATTTT; CDR3 protein: CASSTTDRVKTDTQYF
D gene: -; CDR3 length: 14; clone size: -; J gene: TRBJ1-2; V gene: TRBV19; CDR3 DNA: TGTGCCAGTAGTAGGAGGGGAGCCGACCGAGGCTACACCTTC; CDR3 protein: CASSRRGADRGYTF
D gene: TRBD1; CDR3 length: 15; clone size: -; J gene: TRBJ2-5; V gene: TRBV7-2; CDR3 DNA: TGTGCCAGCAGGAAGGACGGACAGGTGATCGAGACCCAGTACTTC; CDR3 protein: CASRKDGQVIETQYF
D gene: TRBD2; CDR3 length: 15; clone size: -; J gene: TRBJ2-2; V gene: TRBV7-2; CDR3 DNA: TGTGCCAGCACTAGCGGCTTGGTAAACACCGGGGAGCTGTTTTTT; CDR3 protein: CASTSGLVNTGELFF
D gene: -; CDR3 length: 12; clone size: -; J gene: TRBJ2-3; V gene: TRBV2; CDR3 DNA: TGTGCCAGCAGTGAGTCGGCAGATACGCAGTATTTT; CDR3 protein: CASSESADTQYF
D gene: TRBD1; CDR3 length: 14; clone size: once; J gene: TRBJ2-1; V gene: TRBV5-1; CDR3 DNA: TGCGCCAGCACGGTCCAGGGGGCATTGGATGAGCAGTTCTTC; CDR3 protein: CASTVQGALDEQFF
D gene: TRBD2; CDR3 length: 17; clone size: -; J gene: TRBJ2-7; V gene: TRBV19; CDR3 DNA: TGTGCCAGTAGGCCCGGAGGGACTAGCGGGAGTCTCTACGAGCAGTACTTC; CDR3 protein: CASRPGGTSGSLYEQYF
D gene: TRBD2; CDR3 length: 16; clone size: -; J gene: TRBJ2-1; V gene: TRBV6-5; CDR3 DNA: TGTGCCAGCAGTTACCCCGGGGTAGCGGGAACCTATGAGCAGTTCTTC; CDR3 protein: CASSYPGVAGTYEQFF
D gene: TRBD1; CDR3 length: 16; clone size: -; J gene: TRBJ1-2; V gene: TRBV27; CDR3 DNA: TGTGCCAGCAGCCGAGGACAGGCTGTCTCCTCATATGGCTACACCTTC; CDR3 protein: CASSRGQAVSSYGYTF
D gene: TRBD1; CDR3 length: 16; clone size: once; J gene: TRBJ2-7; V gene: TRBV27; CDR3 DNA: TGTGCCAGCAGTCCCCCAGGGGACAGGGAACGGTACGAGCAGTACTTC; CDR3 protein: CASSPPGDRERYEQYF
D gene: TRBD1; CDR3 length: 15; clone size: -; J gene: TRBJ1-1; V gene: TRBV28; CDR3 DNA: TGTGCCAGCACCCGACAAACAGGGGTGGGCACTGAAGCTTTCTTT; CDR3 protein: CASTRQTGVGTEAFF
D gene: TRBD2; CDR3 length: 15; clone size: -; J gene: TRBJ2-7; V gene: TRBV9; CDR3 DNA: TGTGCCAGCAGCCCCCGGGGAGGGTTTTCCTACGAGCAGTACTTC; CDR3 protein: CASSPRGGFSYEQYF
D gene: TRBD2; CDR3 length: 14; clone size: -; J gene: TRBJ2-3; V gene: TRBV5-1; CDR3 DNA: TGCGCCAGCACACCTAGCGGTTACACAGATACGCAGTATTTT; CDR3 protein: CASTPSGYTDTQYF
D gene: -; CDR3 length: 14; clone size: -; J gene: TRBJ2-7; V gene: TRBV19; CDR3 DNA: TGTGCCAGTACTATCACAGGGTCAAGCTACGAGCAGTACTTC; CDR3 protein: CASTITGSSYEQYF
D gene: -; CDR3 length: 15; clone size: -; J gene: TRBJ1-2; V gene: TRBV5-6; CDR3 DNA: TGTGCCAGCAGCTTGTCAGGATCCTATAACTATGGCTACACCTTC; CDR3 protein: CASSLSGSYNYGYTF
D gene: -; CDR3 length: 14; clone size: -; J gene: TRBJ1-1; V gene: TRBV10-1; CDR3 DNA: TGCGCCAGCAGTGAGTCACACCCCTACACTGAAGCTTTCTTT; CDR3 protein: CASSESHPYTEAFF
D gene: TRBD1; CDR3 length: 17; clone size: once; J gene: TRBJ2-6; V gene: TRBV5-5; CDR3 DNA: TGTGCCAGCATCCTTATTCCAGGGGGTACTGGGGCCAACGTCCTGACTTTC; CDR3 protein: CASILIPGGTGANVLTF
D gene: -; CDR3 length: 15; clone size: once; J gene: TRBJ2-7; V gene: TRBV5-4; CDR3 DNA: TGTGCCAGCAGCCAGACATCAGGATCTCCCTACGAGCAGTACTTC; CDR3 protein: CASSQTSGSPYEQYF
D gene: -; CDR3 length: 17; clone size: -; J gene: TRBJ2-2; V gene: TRBV7-9; CDR3 DNA: TGTGCCAGCAGACCCCCCAGCGTGGAGGGGAGCACCGGGGAGCTGTTTTTT; CDR3 protein: CASRPPSVEGSTGELFF
D gene: TRBD2; CDR3 length: 17; clone size: -; J gene: TRBJ2-2; V gene: TRBV7-7; CDR3 DNA: TGTGCCAGCAGTTTAGAGGTCCTAGCGGGAGTCACCGGGGAGCTGTTTTTT; CDR3 protein: CASSLEVLAGVTGELFF
D gene: -; CDR3 length: 13; clone size: -; J gene: TRBJ1-2; V gene: TRBV27; CDR3 DNA: TGTGCCAGCAGCCGTGACACTAACTATGGCTACACCTTC; CDR3 protein: CASSRDTNYGYTF
D gene: TRBD2; CDR3 length: 13; clone size: -; J gene: TRBJ2-1; V gene: TRBV6-4; CDR3 DNA: TGTGCCAGCAGTGGGGAGGGGTGGAATGAGCAGTTCTTC; CDR3 protein: CASSGEGWNEQFF
D gene: -; CDR3 length: 13; clone size: -; J gene: TRBJ2-3; V gene: TRBV5-4; CDR3 DNA: TGTGCCAGCAGCACCCAAGACTCTAATACGCAGTATTTT; CDR3 protein: CASSTQDSNTQYF
D gene: TRBD1; CDR3 length: 14; clone size: -; J gene: TRBJ1-4; V gene: TRBV6-5; CDR3 DNA: TGTGCCAGCAGAGAGACAGGGGGCTATGAAAAACTGTTTTTT; CDR3 protein: CASRETGGYEKLFF
D gene: TRBD1; CDR3 length: 15; clone size: -; J gene: TRBJ1-1; V gene: TRBV28; CDR3 DNA: TGTGCCAGCACCCCGCGAGCAGGGGGAGGAACTGAAGCTTTCTTT; CDR3 protein: CASTPRAGGGTEAFF
D gene: -; CDR3 length: 17; clone size: -; J gene: TRBJ2-1; V gene: TRBV7-8; CDR3 DNA: TGTGCCAGCAGCCCGCTTGAGCGGATCGATAGGGCAAATGAGCAGTTCTTC; CDR3 protein: CASSPLERIDRANEQFF
D gene: -; CDR3 length: 15; clone size: -; J gene: TRBJ1-3; V gene: TRBV19; CDR3 DNA: TGTGCCAGCTACCTCCCGGGAACTATTGGAAACACCATATATTTT; CDR3 protein: CASYLPGTIGNTIYF
D gene: -; CDR3 length: 16; clone size: -; J gene: TRBJ1-1; V gene: TRBV5-1; CDR3 DNA: TGCGCCAGCAGCTGGCAGGGCCAGGCTATGAACACTGAAGCTTTCTTT; CDR3 protein: CASSWQGQAMNTEAFF
D gene: TRBD1; CDR3 length: 14; clone size: few; J gene: TRBJ2-7; V gene: TRBV27; CDR3 DNA: TGTGCCAGCAGTCCATACAGGGGGGCCTCCGAGCAGTACTTC; CDR3 protein: CASSPYRGASEQYF
D gene: TRBD1; CDR3 length: 15; clone size: -; J gene: TRBJ1-5; V gene: TRBV28; CDR3 DNA: TGTGCCAGCAGCCCCGGGACAGGGGCCAATCAGCCCCAGCATTTT; CDR3 protein: CASSPGTGANQPQHF
D gene: TRBD1; CDR3 length: 20; clone size: -; J gene: TRBJ2-2; V gene: TRBV5-1; CDR3 DNA: TGCGCCAGCAGCTTGATCCCTCCCGGGACAGGGGGCGAGGGCACCGGGGAGCTGTTTTTT; CDR3 protein: CASSLIPPGTGGEGTGELFF
D gene: -; CDR3 length: 14; clone size: once; J gene: TRBJ1-1; V gene: TRBV19; CDR3 DNA: TGTGCCAGTATCAACCGAGGGGGGAACACTGAAGCTTTCTTT; CDR3 protein: CASINRGGNTEAFF
D gene: -; CDR3 length: 15; clone size: once; J gene: TRBJ1-1; V gene: TRBV6-1; CDR3 DNA: TGTGCCAGCAGTGAGAATACCGGGGAATGGACTGAAGCTTTCTTT; CDR3 protein: CASSENTGEWTEAFF
D gene: TRBD1; CDR3 length: 14; clone size: -; J gene: TRBJ1-6; V gene: TRBV5-8; CDR3 DNA: TGTGCCAGCAGCTTACAGGGGAACGGGTCACCCCTCCACTTT; CDR3 protein: CASSLQGNGSPLHF
D gene: -; CDR3 length: 16; clone size: -; J gene: TRBJ2-2; V gene: TRBV6-1; CDR3 DNA: TGTGCCAGCAGTGAAGGGTACGGGGTGAACACCGGGGAGCTGTTTTTT; CDR3 protein: CASSEGYGVNTGELFF
D gene: TRBD1; CDR3 length: 13; clone size: -; J gene: TRBJ1-3; V gene: TRBV7-9; CDR3 DNA: TGTGCCAGCGGACAGGGGGCTGGAAACACCATATATTTT; CDR3 protein: CASGQGAGNTIYF
D gene: TRBD1; CDR3 length: 13; clone size: -; J gene: TRBJ2-2; V gene: TRBV10-3; CDR3 DNA: TGTGCCATCAGTGACCCTGACAGGGCTGAGCTGTTTTTT; CDR3 protein: CAISDPDRAELFF
D gene: -; CDR3 length: 15; clone size: -; J gene: TRBJ2-1; V gene: TRBV5-6; CDR3 DNA: TGTGCCAGCACCAACGGGAAGACGGCCTACAATGAGCAGTTCTTC; CDR3 protein: CASTNGKTAYNEQFF
D gene: TRBD2; CDR3 length: 16; clone size: once; J gene: TRBJ2-3; V gene: TRBV19; CDR3 DNA: TGTGCCAGTAGTCCGCGGGTTAGCGGGGCGACCGATACGCAGTATTTT; CDR3 protein: CASSPRVSGATDTQYF
D gene: TRBD1; CDR3 length: 15; clone size: -; J gene: TRBJ2-7; V gene: TRBV19; CDR3 DNA: TGTGCCAGTAGTGCCCCGGGACAGTCCATCTACGAGCAGTACTTC; CDR3 protein: CASSAPGQSIYEQYF
D gene: -; CDR3 length: 14; clone size: -; J gene: TRBJ1-5; V gene: TRBV5-6; CDR3 DNA: TGTGCCAGCAGCTTATGGGGGGGCGGTCAGCCCCAGCATTTT; CDR3 protein: CASSLWGGGQPQHF
D gene: -; CDR3 length: 14; clone size: few; J gene: TRBJ2-7; V gene: TRBV21-1; CDR3 DNA: TGTGCCAGCAGCAACGAGGACAGGGCAAACGAGCAGTACTTC; CDR3 protein: CASSNEDRANEQYF
D gene: -; CDR3 length: 15; clone size: -; J gene: TRBJ2-7; V gene: TRBV2; CDR3 DNA: TGTGCCAGCAGTGATCTGGACAGCGCTGCCTACGAGCAGTACTTC; CDR3 protein: CASSDLDSAAYEQYF
D gene: TRBD2; CDR3 length: 12; clone size: -; J gene: TRBJ2-5; V gene: TRBV28; CDR3 DNA: TGTGCCAGCGGGACTAGCCTGGAGACCCAGTACTTC; CDR3 protein: CASGTSLETQYF
D gene: TRBD2; CDR3 length: 14; clone size: -; J gene: TRBJ2-3; V gene: TRBV6-1; CDR3 DNA: TGTGCCAGCAGATCTAGCGGTTCCACAGATACGCAGTATTTT; CDR3 protein: CASRSSGSTDTQYF
D gene: TRBD1; CDR3 length: 15; clone size: -; J gene: TRBJ1-3; V gene: TRBV9; CDR3 DNA: TGTGCCAGCAGCCTCGACAGGGACTCTGGAAACACCATATATTTT; CDR3 protein: CASSLDRDSGNTIYF
D gene: TRBD1; CDR3 length: 15; clone size: -; J gene: TRBJ2-5; V gene: TRBV5-1; CDR3 DNA: TGCGCCAGCAGCAGACAGGGGGCGCATGGGGAGACCCAGTACTTC; CDR3 protein: CASSRQGAHGETQYF
D gene: TRBD2; CDR3 length: 14; clone size: -; J gene: TRBJ2-7; V gene: TRBV7-2; CDR3 DNA: TGTGCCAGCAGCTTAGACACCGGGACTAGCGTTTTGTACTTC; CDR3 protein: CASSLDTGTSVLYF
D gene: -; CDR3 length: 14; clone size: -; J gene: TRBJ1-1; V gene: TRBV18; CDR3 DNA: TGTGCCAGCTCACTCAACCGGGAGGACACTGAAGCTTTCTTT; CDR3 protein: CASSLNREDTEAFF